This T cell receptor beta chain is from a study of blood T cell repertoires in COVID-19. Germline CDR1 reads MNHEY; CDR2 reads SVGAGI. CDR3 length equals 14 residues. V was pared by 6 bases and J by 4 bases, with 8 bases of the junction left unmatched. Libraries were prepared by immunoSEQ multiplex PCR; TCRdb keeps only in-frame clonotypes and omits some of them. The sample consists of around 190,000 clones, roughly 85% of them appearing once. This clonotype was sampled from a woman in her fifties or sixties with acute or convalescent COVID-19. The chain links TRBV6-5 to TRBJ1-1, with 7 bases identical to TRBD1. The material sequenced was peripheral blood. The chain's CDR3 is CASRLDRASTEAFF. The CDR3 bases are TGTGCCAGCAGACTCGACAGGGCGAGCACTGAAGCTTTCTTT.